This T cell receptor beta chain was identified in a study of CD8 T cells in Susac syndrome. V dropped 0 bases and J dropped 11 bases, with 13 bases sitting between them. The germline V gene has CDR1 LGHDT and CDR2 YNNKEL (reference sequence). The CDR3 is 13 residues long. Random hexamers served to reverse transcribe about 0.5 to 1 ug RNA. TCRdb processed the immunoSEQ multiplex PCR reads anew with MiXCR; each CDR3 protein has one entry. The table records around 200,000 distinct CDR3 sequences, approximately 96% of them present only once. The sequenced sample was CD4+ T cells from PBMCs. This chain links TRBV3-1 with TRBJ2-5; D tentatively reads TRBD1 or TRBD2 (5 bases each). This sequence originates from a human donor with multiple sclerosis. The CDR3: CASSQDLTGLQYF. CDR3 DNA: TGTGCCAGCAGCCAAGATCTTACGGGGCTACAGTACTTC.